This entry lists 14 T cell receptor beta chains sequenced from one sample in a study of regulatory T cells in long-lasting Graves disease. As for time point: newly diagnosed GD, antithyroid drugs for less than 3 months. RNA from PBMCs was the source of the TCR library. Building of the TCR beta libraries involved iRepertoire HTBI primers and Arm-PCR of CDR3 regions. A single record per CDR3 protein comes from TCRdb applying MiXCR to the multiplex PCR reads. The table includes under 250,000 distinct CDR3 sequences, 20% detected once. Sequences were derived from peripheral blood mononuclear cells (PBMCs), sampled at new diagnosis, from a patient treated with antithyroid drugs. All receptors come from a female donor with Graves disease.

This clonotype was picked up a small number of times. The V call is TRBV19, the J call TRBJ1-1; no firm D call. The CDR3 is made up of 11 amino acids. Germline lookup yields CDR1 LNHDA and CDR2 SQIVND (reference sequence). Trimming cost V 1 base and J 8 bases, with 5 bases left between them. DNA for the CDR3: TGTGCCAGTAGTATAGGCCGAGAAGCTTTCTTT. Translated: CASSIGREAFF.

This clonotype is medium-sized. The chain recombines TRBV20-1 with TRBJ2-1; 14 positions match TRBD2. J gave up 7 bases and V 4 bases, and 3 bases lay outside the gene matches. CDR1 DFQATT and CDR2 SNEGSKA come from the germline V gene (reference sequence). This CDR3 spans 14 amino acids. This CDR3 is CSATTSGGVNEQFF. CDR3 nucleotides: TGCAGTGCTACGACTAGCGGGGGGGTAAATGAGCAGTTCTTC.

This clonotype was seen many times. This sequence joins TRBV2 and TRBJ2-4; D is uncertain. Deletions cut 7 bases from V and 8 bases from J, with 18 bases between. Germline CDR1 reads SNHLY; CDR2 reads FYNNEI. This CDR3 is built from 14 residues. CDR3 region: CASKTGPHADIQYF. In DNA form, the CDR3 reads TGTGCCAGCAAAACCGGGCCCCATGCGGACATTCAGTACTTC.

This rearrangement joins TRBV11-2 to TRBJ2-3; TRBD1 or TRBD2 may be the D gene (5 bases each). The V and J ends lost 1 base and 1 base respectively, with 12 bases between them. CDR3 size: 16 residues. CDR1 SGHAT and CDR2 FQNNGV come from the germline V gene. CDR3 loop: CASSLGGTSRTDTQYF. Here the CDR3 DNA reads TGTGCCAGCAGCTTAGGGGGGACCAGTCGCACAGATACGCAGTATTTT.

CDR3: CSAGRIPGQGKKGTDTQYF. In DNA, the CDR3 is TGCAGTGCTGGTCGGATTCCGGGACAGGGGAAAAAGGGCACAGATACGCAGTATTTT. The V gene is TRBV20-1, the J gene TRBJ2-3; 10 nucleotides align to TRBD1. The CDR3 spans 19 residues. Germline V gives CDR1 DFQATT, CDR2 SNEGSKA (reference sequence). The V and J ends lost 5 bases and 1 base, in that order; junction bases with no gene match: 18.

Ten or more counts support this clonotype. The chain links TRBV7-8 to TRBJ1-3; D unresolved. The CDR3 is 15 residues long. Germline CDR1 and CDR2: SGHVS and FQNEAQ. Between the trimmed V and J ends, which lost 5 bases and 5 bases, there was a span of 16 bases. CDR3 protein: CASSPQGGFRNTIYF. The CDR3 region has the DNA TGTGCCAGCAGCCCCCAAGGCGGCTTCCGAAACACCATATATTTT.

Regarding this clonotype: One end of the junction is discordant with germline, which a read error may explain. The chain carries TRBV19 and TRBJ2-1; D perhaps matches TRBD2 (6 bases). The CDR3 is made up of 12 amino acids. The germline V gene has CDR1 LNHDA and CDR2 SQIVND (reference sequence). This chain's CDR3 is CASSPRLGVQSF. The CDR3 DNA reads TGTGCCAGTAGTCCGAGACTAGGGGTGCAGTCCTTC.

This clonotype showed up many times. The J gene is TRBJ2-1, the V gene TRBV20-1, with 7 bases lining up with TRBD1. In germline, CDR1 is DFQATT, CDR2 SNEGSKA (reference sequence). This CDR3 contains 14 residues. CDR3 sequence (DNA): TGCAGGCTCCCGGGGACAGCTAATTACAATGAGCAGTTCTTC. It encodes CRLPGTANYNEQFF.

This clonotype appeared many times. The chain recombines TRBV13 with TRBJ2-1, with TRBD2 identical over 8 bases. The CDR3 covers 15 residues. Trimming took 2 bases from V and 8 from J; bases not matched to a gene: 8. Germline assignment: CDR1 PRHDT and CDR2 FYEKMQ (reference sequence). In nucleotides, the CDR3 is TGTGCCAGCAGCTTACTCGGGGGGGCCGACGATGAGCAGTTCTTC. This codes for CASSLLGGADDEQFF.

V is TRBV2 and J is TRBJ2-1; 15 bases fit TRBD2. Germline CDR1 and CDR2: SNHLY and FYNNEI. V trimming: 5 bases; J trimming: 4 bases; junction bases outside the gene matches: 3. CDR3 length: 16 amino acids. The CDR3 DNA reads TGTGCCAGCAGTACTGGACTAGCGGGGGGGTACAATGAGCAGTTCTTC. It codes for CASSTGLAGGYNEQFF.

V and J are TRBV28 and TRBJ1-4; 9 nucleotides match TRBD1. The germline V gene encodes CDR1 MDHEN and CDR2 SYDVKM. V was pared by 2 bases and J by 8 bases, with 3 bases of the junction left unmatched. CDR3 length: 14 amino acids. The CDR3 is CASSLIQGAEKLFF. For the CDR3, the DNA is TGTGCCAGCAGTTTAATACAGGGGGCGGAAAAACTGTTTTTT.

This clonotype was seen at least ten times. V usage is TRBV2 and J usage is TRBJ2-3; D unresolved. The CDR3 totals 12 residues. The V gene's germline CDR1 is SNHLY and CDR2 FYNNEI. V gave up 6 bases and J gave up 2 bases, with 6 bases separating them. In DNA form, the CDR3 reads TGTGCCAGCAGCGCGTCCACAGATACGCAGTATTTT. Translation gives CASSASTDTQYF.

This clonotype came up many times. The CDR3 protein is CASSQAGVNNEQFF. The CDR3 nucleotides read TGTGCCAGCAGCCAAGCGGGGGTCAACAATGAGCAGTTCTTC. The chain uses TRBV14 and TRBJ2-1; a possible D gene is TRBD2 (6 bases). This CDR3 contains 14 residues. CDR1 and CDR2 (germline): SGHDN, FVKESK. Trimming shortened V by 1 base and J by 5 bases, and 9 bases separated the two germline ends.

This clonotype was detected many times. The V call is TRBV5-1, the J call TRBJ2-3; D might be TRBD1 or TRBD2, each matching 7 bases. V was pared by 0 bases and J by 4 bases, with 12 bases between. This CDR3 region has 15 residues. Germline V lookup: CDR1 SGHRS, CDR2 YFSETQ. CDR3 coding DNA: TGCGCCAGCAGCTTGGTGGCAGGGGGGGCAGATACGCAGTATTTT. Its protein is CASSLVAGGADTQYF.